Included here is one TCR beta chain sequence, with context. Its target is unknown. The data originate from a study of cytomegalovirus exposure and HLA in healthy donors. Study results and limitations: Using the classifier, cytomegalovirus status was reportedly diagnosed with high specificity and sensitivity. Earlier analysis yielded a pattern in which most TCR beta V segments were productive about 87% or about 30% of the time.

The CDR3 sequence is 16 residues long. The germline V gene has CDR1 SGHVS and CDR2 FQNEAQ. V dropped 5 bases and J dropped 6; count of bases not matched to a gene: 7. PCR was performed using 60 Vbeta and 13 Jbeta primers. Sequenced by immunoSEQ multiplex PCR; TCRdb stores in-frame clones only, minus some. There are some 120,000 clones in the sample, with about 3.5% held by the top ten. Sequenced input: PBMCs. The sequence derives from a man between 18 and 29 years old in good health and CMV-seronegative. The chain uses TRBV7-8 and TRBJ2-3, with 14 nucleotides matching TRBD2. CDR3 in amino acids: CASSLLTSGRADTQYF. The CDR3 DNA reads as TGTGCCAGCAGCCTGCTGACTAGCGGGAGGGCGGATACGCAGTATTTT.